Listed here is a single T cell receptor (beta chain). This entry belongs to a study of OX40 agonist ivuxolimab in advanced cancers. Some clones are missing from TCRdb's copy, which holds only in-frame ones; the method was immunoSEQ multiplex PCR. The data contain some 77,000 clones, approximately 94% of them singletons. Trimming at V came to 3 bases and at J to 2 bases, leaving 6 bases not matched to a gene. This CDR3 is 15 amino acids long. Germline CDR1 MDHEN, CDR2 SYDVKM. The sample here was CD4+ or CD8+ T cells sorted from blood, taken in a trial of the OX40 agonist ivuxolimab. This sequence joins TRBV28 and TRBJ2-7; TRBD1 matches at 8 bases. This clonotype originated in an adult with an advanced solid tumor such as melanoma, head and neck, liver or kidney cancer. CDR3 sequence: CASSFQTGVTYEQYF. The CDR3 region has the DNA TGTGCCAGCAGTTTCCAGACAGGGGTAACCTACGAGCAGTACTTC.